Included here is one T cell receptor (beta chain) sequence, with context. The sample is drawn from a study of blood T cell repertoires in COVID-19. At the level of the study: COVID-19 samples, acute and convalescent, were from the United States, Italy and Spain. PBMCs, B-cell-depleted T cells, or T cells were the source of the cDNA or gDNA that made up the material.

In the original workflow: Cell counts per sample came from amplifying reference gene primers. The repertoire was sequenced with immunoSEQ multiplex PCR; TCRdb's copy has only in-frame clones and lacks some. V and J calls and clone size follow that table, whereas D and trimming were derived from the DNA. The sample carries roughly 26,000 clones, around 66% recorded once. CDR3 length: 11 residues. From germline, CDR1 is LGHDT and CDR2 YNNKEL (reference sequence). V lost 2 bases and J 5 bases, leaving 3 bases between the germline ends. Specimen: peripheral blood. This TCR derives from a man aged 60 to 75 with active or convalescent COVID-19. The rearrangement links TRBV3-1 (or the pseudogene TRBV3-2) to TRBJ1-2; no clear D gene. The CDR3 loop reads CASSQLYGYTF. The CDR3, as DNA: TGTGCCAGCAGCCAACTTTATGGCTACACCTTC.